The clone carrying this T cell receptor beta chain was counted once. The data are from a study of cytomegalovirus exposure and HLA in healthy donors. Study-wide background: Among 398 genotyped donors, roughly 81% fell in the Caucasian-associated ancestry cluster.

The CDR3 is 12 residues long. CDR1 is SEHNR and CDR2 is FQNEAQ in the germline V gene (reference sequence). V shed 4 bases, J shed 9 bases, and the junction held 2 bases outside the gene matches. The PCR was carried out with 60 Vbeta primers and 13 Jbeta primers. The table came from immunoSEQ multiplex PCR; TCRdb's copy has only in-frame clones and leaves some out. The table has approximately 110,000 clones, almost 75% seen once; the top ten hold under 8.5%. The J gene is TRBJ1-3, the V gene TRBV7-9; 8 bases agree with TRBD1. Sequenced input: PBMCs. This clonotype originated in a man in his forties in good health and CMV-seronegative. CDR3 region: CASSSTGGTIYF. CDR3 nucleotides: TGTGCCAGCAGCTCAACAGGGGGCACCATATATTTT.